This T cell receptor beta chain is drawn from a study of immune evolution from preneoplasia to lung adenocarcinoma. Regarding the study as a whole: From normal lung to invasive adenocarcinoma, top clone frequencies appeared to decrease.

The assay was immunoSEQ multiplex PCR, and TCRdb's table has in-frame clones only and misses some. Seen here are several thousand clones, 70% to 90% observed once, and the top ten hold less than 6%. As regards this clone: Its specificity is unknown.

Patients had resection in Japan or China between the mid-2010s and the late 2010s. Two lung cancer pathologists independently confirmed each histologic diagnosis. Macro-dissection enriched premalignant or tumor cells before nucleic acid extraction. Trimming removed 1 base from V and 8 bases from J, with 18 bases in between. Germline assignment: CDR1 SGHRS and CDR2 YFSETQ. The length of the CDR3 is 15 residues. The chain links TRBV5-1 to TRBJ1-2; D might be TRBD1 (6 bases). The sequence was collected from a person aged 65-85 years with lung adenocarcinoma. The sequenced material came from FFPE minimally invasive lung adenocarcinoma tissue. In DNA, the CDR3 is TGCGCCAGCAGCTTGAATGGGGGCAGGGAAGGAGGCTACACCTTC. Translation gives CASSLNGGREGGYTF.